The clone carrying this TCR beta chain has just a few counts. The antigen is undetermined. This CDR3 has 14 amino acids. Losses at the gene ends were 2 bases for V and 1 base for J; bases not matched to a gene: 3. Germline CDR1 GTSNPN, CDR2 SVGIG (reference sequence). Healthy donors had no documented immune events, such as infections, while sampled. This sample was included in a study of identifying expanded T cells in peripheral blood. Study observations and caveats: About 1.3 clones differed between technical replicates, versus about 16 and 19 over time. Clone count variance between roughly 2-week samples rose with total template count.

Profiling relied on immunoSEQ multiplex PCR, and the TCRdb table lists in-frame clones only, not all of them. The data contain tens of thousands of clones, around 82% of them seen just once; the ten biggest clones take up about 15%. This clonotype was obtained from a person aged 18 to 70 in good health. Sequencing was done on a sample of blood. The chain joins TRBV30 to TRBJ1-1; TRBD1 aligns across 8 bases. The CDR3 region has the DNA TGTGCCTGGAGTCCCGGGACAGGGAACACTGAAGCTTTCTTT. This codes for CAWSPGTGNTEAFF.